Listed here is a single T cell receptor beta chain. In this sample, this clonotype turned up a few times. Its recognized antigen is unknown. No base qualities exist here, and no much larger clone lies one base off it. This sample stems from a study of response to subunit inactivated influenza vaccine listed by TCRdb under 2018. Some background on the complete study: To follow how T cells responded to a trivalent subunit inactivated influenza vaccine, the researchers relied on deep quantitative profiling of the T cell receptor repertoire.

Study-wide findings and limitations: The authors proposed that each seasonal influenza vaccination may bring in only a limited number of new T cells.

Receptors were amplified or captured by RT-PCR. Sequencing relied on an Illumina HiSeq 2500. In TCRdb, the public reads were trimmed at Q25 with fastp and aligned with MiXCR, with productive beta chains retained. Merged by CDR3 protein, the rows form single entries marked with the most common genes and DNA. A total of just under 550,000 distinct CDR3 sequences appear in this sample, around 25% of them only once. The top ten clones comprise 2.5% to 3.5% of the sample. For CDR1 and CDR2, the germline V gene lists SGHTS and YDEGEE. From the cysteine through the phenylalanine, the CDR3 covers 15 amino acids. The entry retains the CDR3 DNA only, 45 bases that are in frame from base 1. Deletion took 3 bases off V and 0 bases off J, with a span of 12 bases between the germline ends. These data are also associated with another study on T cells expressing NK-cell markers. From the second report: 5'RACE template switching, by which a universal primer site and unique molecular identifiers were added, was used to make TCR beta cDNA libraries. TCR beta-chain repertoires were profiled in sorted CD3+CD56+NKG2C+, CD3+CD56+NKG2C- and CD3+CD56-NKG2C+ T-cell subsets from several donors. Among the eight sequenced donors, only one was HCMV-seronegative, while the other seven were HCMV-seropositive. To restrict sorting to alphabetaTCR-expressing T cells, an anti-gammadeltaTCR antibody was added in several experiments. In five to seven donors, the dominant CD3+CD56+NKG2C+ clonotypes were found to rank among the top 10 CD8+ clonotypes and to make up about 1.0-8% of CD8+ T cells. Those dominant clonotypes were again the most abundant among CD3+CD56-NKG2C+ cells in a handful of donors, at about 28.3-65%. Whether the expanded NKG2C-expressing T cell clones were specific for HCMV antigens remained unclear. All eight donors whose samples were sequenced were randomly selected healthy volunteers, three of them men and five women. A commercial ELISA kit detecting HCMV-specific IgG in serum was used to determine HCMV serostatus. Ficoll density gradient centrifugation was used to isolate peripheral blood mononuclear cells from blood. CD4+ and CD8+ T cells were isolated from PBMC by magnetic immunoseparation with Miltenyi isolation kits. Synthesis of cDNA was primed from the TCR beta constant segment and was followed by two consecutive PCR amplification steps. Illumina HiSeq 2000/2500, MiSeq or NextSeq was used to sequence libraries as 2 x 150 bp reads. MIGEC was used to demultiplex reads and group reads by UMI, and MiTCR was used to assemble and quantify clonotypes. Only TCR cDNA sequences supported by at least two reads were kept to exclude erroneous sequences. The tcR package was used for downstream repertoire analysis, with clonotypes matched between fractions based on CDR3 nucleotide sequence plus V segment. VDJmatch was used to annotate antigen specificity against VDJdb, with one amino acid substitution in CDR3 allowed.

The sequencing used CD4+ T cells sorted from PBMCs, collected roughly 13 days after vaccination. The sequence links TRBV5-8 to TRBJ1-2, with TRBD1 tentatively as D gene (5 bases match). The source is a man aged 45 to 65 who received an inactivated influenza vaccine. Donor details come from another sample of the same person, matched by shared clones. The CDR3 in this case is CASSSGQIANYGYTF. The DNA sequence reads TGTGCCAGCAGCTCCGGACAAATAGCTAACTATGGCTACACCTTC.